This TCR beta chain was identified in a study of blood T cell repertoires in COVID-19. About the research overall: COVID-19 samples from acute and convalescent phases originated in the United States, Italy and Spain. The analysed material was cDNA or gDNA that came from T cells, B-cell-depleted T cells, or PBMCs.

Original analysis: The authors estimated nucleated cell counts from reference gene primer amplification. The protocol was immunoSEQ multiplex PCR, while the TCRdb copy is restricted to in-frame clones and leaves out a portion. Clone size and the V and J calls come from that table; the DNA yielded D and trimming. The sample shows some 380,000 clones, roughly 86% of them seen only once. The CDR3 covers 16 residues. V dropped 1 base and J dropped 4; count of bases not matched to a gene: 8. Germline V CDR1 and CDR2: SQVTM, ANQGSEA. The TCR sequence derives from a human donor with acute or convalescent COVID-19. The donor label of this sample is uncertain. The gene calls are TRBV29-1 and TRBJ1-3; TRBD1 aligns across 9 bases. The sample comprised peripheral blood. Here the CDR3 DNA reads TGCAGCGTTGAAGTACACAACAGGGGGCGAGGAAACACCATATATTTT. As protein: CSVEVHNRGRGNTIYF.